This T cell receptor (beta chain) was recorded in a study of blood T cell repertoires in COVID-19. Study-wide context: In each case, the material was cDNA or gDNA derived from T cells, B-cell-depleted T cells, or PBMCs.

CDR3 length: 16 residues. Germline V gene data show CDR1 as SGHDT and CDR2 as YYEEEE. V was trimmed by 0 bases and J by 0 bases, leaving 10 bases between them. As originally analysed: Estimation of nucleated cell counts relied on the amplification of reference gene primers. Measured with immunoSEQ multiplex PCR; TCRdb has only the in-frame clones, and not every one. V and J calls and clone size are copied from that table; D and trimming were computed from the DNA. Of more than 150,000 clones in the sample, roughly 80% are singletons; the top ten hold under 15%. J is TRBJ2-1 and V is TRBV5-6; D is possibly TRBD1 (6 bases). This receptor was obtained from a man aged 30 to 39 with active or convalescent COVID-19. The sample taken for sequencing was peripheral blood. The CDR3 region is CASSLAQGSSYNEQFF. DNA for the CDR3: TGTGCCAGCAGCTTGGCACAGGGAAGCTCCTACAATGAGCAGTTCTTC.